This entry describes one TCR beta chain. Its antigen is unknown. This specimen comes from a study of beta chain features in type 1 diabetes. Broader study findings: Patients with Type 1 diabetes showed moderately but significantly shorter TCRB CDR3s in all four CD4+ subsets.

CDR1 and CDR2 from the germline V gene are SGHNT and YYREEE (reference sequence). J gave up 6 bases and V 4 bases, and 9 bases lay outside the gene matches. The CDR3 is 15 amino acids. The whole isolated RNA underwent reverse transcription, so sequencing captured expressed TCRB transcripts. TCRdb's copy holds only in-frame clones and misses some; the assay was immunoSEQ multiplex PCR. Counted here are hundreds of thousands of clones, about a tenth occurring once; the ten biggest clones make up about 0.018%. Purities in excess of 95% were seen in all sorted populations. This chain joins TRBV5-4 and TRBJ2-1, with 8 bases lining up with TRBD2. This TCR came from a man between 25 and 39 years old with type 1 diabetes. The sequencing input was naive CD4+ T cells from blood. CDR3 DNA: TGTGCCAGCAGCCTGGGACTAGTGGACGTCAATGAGCAGTTCTTC. Translated: CASSLGLVDVNEQFF.